The present entry profiles one TCR beta chain with its context. Its target is unknown. These data are taken from a study of T cells expressing NK-cell markers. Study summary: Sequencing covered eight donors, seven HCMV-seropositive and one seronegative.

UMIs were included in TCR beta cDNA generated by 5'RACE template switching. No DNA is given; TCRdb re-called the 5' RACE reads and lists each CDR3 protein once. The listing contains under 600,000 distinct CDR3 sequences. This CDR3 has 15 residues. Germline V gene lookup returns CDR1 SGDLS and CDR2 YYNGEE. Findings of the study overall: Four of the donors also had these clonotypes leading their CD3+CD56-NKG2C+ fraction. Dominant NKG2C+ clonotypes accounted for roughly 1.0-7.0% of CD8+ T cells in more than 5 donors.

The sequenced sample was blood T cells: a sorted CD56 or NKG2C T cell subset, CD4+ or CD8+ T cells, or bulk PBMC T cells (not recorded which). V is TRBV9 and J is TRBJ2-7; TCRdb designates TRBD1, a call that cannot be tested without DNA. The sequence came from a woman between 50 and 59 years old in good health. The CDR3 sequence is CASSVSPRGGYEQYF.